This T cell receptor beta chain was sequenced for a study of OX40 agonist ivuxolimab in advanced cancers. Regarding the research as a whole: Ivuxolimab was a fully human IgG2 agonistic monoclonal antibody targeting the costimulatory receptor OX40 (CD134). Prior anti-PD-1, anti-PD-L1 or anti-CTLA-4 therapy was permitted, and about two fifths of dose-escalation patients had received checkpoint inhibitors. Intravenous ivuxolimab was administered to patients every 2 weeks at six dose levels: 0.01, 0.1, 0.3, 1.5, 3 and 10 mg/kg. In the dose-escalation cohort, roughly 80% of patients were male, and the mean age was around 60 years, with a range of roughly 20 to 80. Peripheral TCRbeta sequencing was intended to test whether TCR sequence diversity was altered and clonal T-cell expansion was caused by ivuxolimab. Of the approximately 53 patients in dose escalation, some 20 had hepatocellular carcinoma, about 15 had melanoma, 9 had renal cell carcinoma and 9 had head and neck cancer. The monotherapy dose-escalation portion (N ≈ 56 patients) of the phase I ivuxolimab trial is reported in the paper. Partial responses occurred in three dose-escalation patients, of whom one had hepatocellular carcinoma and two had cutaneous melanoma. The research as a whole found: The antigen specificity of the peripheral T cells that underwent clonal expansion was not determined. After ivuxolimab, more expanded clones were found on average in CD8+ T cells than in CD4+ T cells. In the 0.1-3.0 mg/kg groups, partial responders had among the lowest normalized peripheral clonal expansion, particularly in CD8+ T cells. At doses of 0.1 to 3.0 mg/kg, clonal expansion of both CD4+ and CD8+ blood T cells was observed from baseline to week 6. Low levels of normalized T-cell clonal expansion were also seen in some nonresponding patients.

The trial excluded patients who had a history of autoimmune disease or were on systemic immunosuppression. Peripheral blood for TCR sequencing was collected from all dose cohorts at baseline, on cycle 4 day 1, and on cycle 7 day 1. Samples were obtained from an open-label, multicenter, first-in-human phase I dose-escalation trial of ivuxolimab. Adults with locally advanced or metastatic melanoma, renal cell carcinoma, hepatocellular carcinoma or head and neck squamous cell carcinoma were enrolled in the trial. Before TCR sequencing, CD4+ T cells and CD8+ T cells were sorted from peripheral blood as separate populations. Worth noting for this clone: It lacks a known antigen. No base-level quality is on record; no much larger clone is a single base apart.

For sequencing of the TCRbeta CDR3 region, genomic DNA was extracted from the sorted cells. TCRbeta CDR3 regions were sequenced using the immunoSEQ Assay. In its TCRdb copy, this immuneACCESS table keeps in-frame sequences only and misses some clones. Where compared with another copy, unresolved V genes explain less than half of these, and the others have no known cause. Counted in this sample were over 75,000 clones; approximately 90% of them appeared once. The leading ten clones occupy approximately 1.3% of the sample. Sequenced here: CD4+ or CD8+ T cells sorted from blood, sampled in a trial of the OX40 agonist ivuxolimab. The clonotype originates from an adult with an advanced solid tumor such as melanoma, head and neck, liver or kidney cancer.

Here the CDR3 is given as CASSPGGGRNTEAFF. The DNA sequence follows: TGTGCCAGCAGCCCCGGCGGGGGAAGAAATACTGAAGCTTTCTTT. Here the chain combines TRBV7-3 and TRBJ1-1; possibly the D gene is TRBD1, per 5 matching bases. The cysteine opens and the phenylalanine closes a CDR3 of 15 amino acids. Just CDR3 DNA is preserved here, 45 bases in frame from base 1. As encoded in the germline V gene, CDR1 is SGHTA while CDR2 is FQGTGA. Trimming costs V 5 bases and J 5 bases, and their ends lie 18 bases apart.